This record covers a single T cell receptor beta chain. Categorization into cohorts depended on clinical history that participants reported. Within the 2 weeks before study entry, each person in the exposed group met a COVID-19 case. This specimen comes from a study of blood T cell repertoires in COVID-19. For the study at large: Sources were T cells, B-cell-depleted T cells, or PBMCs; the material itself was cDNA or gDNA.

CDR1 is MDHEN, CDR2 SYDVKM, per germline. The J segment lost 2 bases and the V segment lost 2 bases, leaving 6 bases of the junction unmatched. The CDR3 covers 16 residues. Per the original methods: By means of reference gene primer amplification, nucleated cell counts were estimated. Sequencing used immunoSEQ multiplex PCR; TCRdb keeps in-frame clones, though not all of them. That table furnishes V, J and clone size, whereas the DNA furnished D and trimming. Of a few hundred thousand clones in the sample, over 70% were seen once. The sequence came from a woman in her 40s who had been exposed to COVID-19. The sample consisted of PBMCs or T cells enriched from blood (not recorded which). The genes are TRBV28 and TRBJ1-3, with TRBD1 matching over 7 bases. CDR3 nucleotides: TGTGCCAGCAGTTTAGAGGCTGACAGGGCTGGAAACACCATATATTTT. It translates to CASSLEADRAGNTIYF.